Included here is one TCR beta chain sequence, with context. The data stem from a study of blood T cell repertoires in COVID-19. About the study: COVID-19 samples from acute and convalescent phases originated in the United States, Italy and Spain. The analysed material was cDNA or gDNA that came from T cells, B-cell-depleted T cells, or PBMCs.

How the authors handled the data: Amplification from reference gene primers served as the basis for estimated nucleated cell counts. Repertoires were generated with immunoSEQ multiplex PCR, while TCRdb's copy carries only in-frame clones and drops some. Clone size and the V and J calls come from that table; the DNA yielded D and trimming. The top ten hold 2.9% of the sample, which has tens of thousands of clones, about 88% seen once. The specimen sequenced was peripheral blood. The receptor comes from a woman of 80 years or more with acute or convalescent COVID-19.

The CDR3, as DNA: TGCGCCAGCAGCCAAGATCCGACTAGCGGGAGAGGAGATACGCAGTATTTT. This gives the protein CASSQDPTSGRGDTQYF. This chain links TRBV4-3 with TRBJ2-3; 12 bases are shared with TRBD2. J was trimmed by 5 bases and V by 0 bases; bases with no gene match: 6. The germline V gene has CDR1 LGHNA and CDR2 YSLEER. This CDR3 region has 17 residues.